This entry lists 20 T cell receptor beta chains sequenced from one sample in a study of cytomegalovirus exposure and HLA in healthy donors. The study ran its PCR with 60 Vbeta and 13 Jbeta primers. Clones were sequenced by immunoSEQ multiplex PCR, and TCRdb holds only the in-frame ones, with some missing. The data hold approximately 88,000 clones, with 60% to 85% observed a single time. Material: PBMCs. The origin of the receptors is a man aged 45 to 65 in good health and CMV-seropositive.

The chain couples TRBV19 to TRBJ2-1, with D unresolved. CDR3 length: 14 amino acids. The V gene's germline CDR1 is LNHDA and CDR2 SQIVND (reference sequence). The germline V and J ends were trimmed by 3 bases and 4 bases, with 10 bases remaining between them. The CDR3 reads CASSIDGRYNEQFF. CDR3 nucleotide sequence: TGTGCCAGTAGTATTGACGGCAGGTACAATGAGCAGTTCTTC. Full variable domain (outside the CDR3, taken from reference TRBV19 and TRBJ2-1): DGGITQSPKYLFRKEGQNVTLSCEQNLNHDAMYWYRQDPGQGLRLIYYSQIVNDFQKGDIAEGYSVSREKKESFPLTVTSAQKNPTAFYLCASSIDGRYNEQFFGPGTRLTVL.

J is TRBJ2-7 and V is TRBV7-9; 8 bases map to TRBD1. Germline CDR1 SEHNR, CDR2 FQNEAQ (reference sequence). The CDR3 has 15 residues. The J segment lost 7 bases and the V segment lost 2 bases, leaving 10 bases of the junction unmatched. CDR3 nucleotides: TGTGCCAGCAGCTTAAGTCAGGGGGCTTTGGGGGAGCAGTACTTC. It specifies CASSLSQGALGEQYF.

In regard to this clone: The junction departs from the called germline gene at one end, perhaps through a read error. The chain uses TRBV28 and TRBJ1-5; 9 nucleotides agree with TRBD1. The CDR3 has 14 residues. The V gene's germline CDR1 is MDHEN and CDR2 SYDVKM. The CDR3 DNA reads as TGTGCCAGCAGTACAGGGGGCGCGGGTCAGCCCCAGAATTTT. Translated: CASSTGGAGQPQNF.

The chain is built from TRBV18 and TRBJ1-1, with a weak D call TRBD1 (5 bases). Trimming stripped 6 bases from V and 0 bases from J, with 17 bases between. Germline CDR1 is KGHSH and CDR2 is LQKENI. The CDR3 extends over 16 amino acids. The CDR3 sequence is CASSPTGPLMNTEAFF. CDR3 nucleotides: TGTGCCAGCTCTCCAACAGGACCCTTAATGAACACTGAAGCTTTCTTT.

The chain combines TRBV29-1 with TRBJ1-1, with D unclear. Germline loops: CDR1 SQVTM, CDR2 ANQGSEA. The CDR3 loop spans 11 amino acids. With 3 bases removed from V and 2 bases from J, the gap between germline ends came to 4 bases. The CDR3 loop reads CSVDPNTEAFF. The CDR3 DNA sequence: TGCAGCGTTGACCCTAACACTGAAGCTTTCTTT.

V usage is TRBV30 and J usage is TRBJ1-2; 10 bases agree with TRBD1. J lost 4 bases, V lost 2 bases, and 4 bases had no gene match. The CDR3 consists of 14 residues. Germline V gene lookup returns CDR1 GTSNPN and CDR2 SVGIG (reference sequence). The CDR3 spells CAWSPGQGRYGYTF. The CDR3 nucleotides are TGTGCCTGGAGTCCGGGACAGGGGCGCTATGGCTACACCTTC.

The rearrangement uses TRBV4-3 and TRBJ2-2, with 10 bases aligning to TRBD1. After removal of 3 bases from V and 6 bases from J, the junction contained 1 base not matched to a gene. Germline CDR1 reads LGHNA; CDR2 reads YSLEER. This CDR3 has 14 residues. In DNA, the CDR3 is TGCGCCAGCAGCCATGGACAGGGGGCCGGGGAGCTGTTTTTT. Translated: CASSHGQGAGELFF.

This rearrangement joins TRBV7-2 to TRBJ2-1; 9 positions agree with TRBD2. This CDR3 has 16 amino acids. The germline V gene encodes CDR1 SGHTA and CDR2 FQGNSA. V lost 7 bases and J lost 7; bases outside the gene matches: 14. This CDR3 reads CASTSVAGGLWNEQFF. In DNA, the CDR3 is TGTGCCAGCACCTCTGTGGCGGGGGGGCTATGGAATGAGCAGTTCTTC.

V is TRBV4-3 and J is TRBJ2-3, with D maybe TRBD1 (5 bases). This CDR3 has 14 amino acids. Germline V gene sequence: CDR1 LGHNA, CDR2 YSLEER. With 1 base removed from V and 2 bases from J, the gap between germline ends came to 7 bases. The CDR3 region has the DNA TGCGCCAGCAGCCAAGGACAGCCCACAGATACGCAGTATTTT. This sequence encodes CASSQGQPTDTQYF.

The J gene is TRBJ2-1, the V gene TRBV27; TRBD2 aligns across 12 bases. Trimming took 3 bases from V and 10 from J; bases not matched to a gene: 13. This CDR3 comprises 17 residues. The V gene's germline CDR1 is MNHEY and CDR2 SMNVEV (reference sequence). The CDR3 sequence is CASSFWPPLAGGGEQFF. The DNA for the CDR3 is TGTGCCAGCAGTTTTTGGCCCCCACTAGCGGGGGGAGGGGAGCAGTTCTTC.

The chain carries TRBV7-9 and TRBJ1-1; no clear D. Germline values: CDR1 SEHNR, CDR2 FQNEAQ (reference sequence). V was shortened by 2 bases and J by 7 bases, with 11 bases between the two germline ends. The CDR3 extends over 13 amino acids. CDR3 sequence: CASSLPSGIEAFF. Written as DNA, the CDR3 is TGTGCCAGCAGCTTACCCAGCGGGATTGAAGCTTTCTTT.

The J gene is TRBJ2-7, the V gene TRBV4-3; perhaps TRBD1 as D (6 bases). Germline-derived CDR1 and CDR2 are LGHNA and YSLEER. The V end was cut by 2 bases, the J end by 0 bases, with 17 bases between. The CDR3 runs 17 residues. CDR3 nucleotide sequence: TGCGCCAGCAGCCAAATGGCCGGGACAATTAGCTCCTACGAGCAGTACTTC. Translating it yields CASSQMAGTISSYEQYF.

The V gene is TRBV4-1, the J gene TRBJ1-2, with D perhaps TRBD1 (6 bases). Germline loops: CDR1 MGHRA, CDR2 YSYEKL. There are 18 residues in the CDR3. V was pared by 0 bases and J by 5 bases, with 22 bases between. The CDR3 DNA reads as TGCGCCAGCAGCCAAGATCAGCGGACAGTTAGGGACGTGTATGGCTACACCTTC. This codes for CASSQDQRTVRDVYGYTF.

The V call is TRBV28, the J call TRBJ2-3; no firm D call. V was pared by 1 base and J by 3 bases, with 5 bases between. There are 13 residues in the CDR3. Germline CDR1 reads MDHEN; CDR2 reads SYDVKM. The CDR3, as DNA: TGTGCCAGCAGTTTATTCGAGACAGATACGCAGTATTTT. This translates into CASSLFETDTQYF. The variable domain in full, completed from reference TRBV28 and TRBJ2-3, reads DVKVTQSSRYLVKRTGEKVFLECVQDMDHENMFWYRQDPGLGLRLIYFSYDVKMKEKGDIPEGYSVSREKKERFSLILESASTNQTSMYLCASSLFETDTQYFGPGTRLTVL.

The genes are TRBV4-2 and TRBJ2-7, with 8 bases identical to TRBD1. CDR1 LGHNA and CDR2 YNFKEQ come from the germline V gene. J gave up 4 bases and V 4 bases, and 18 bases lay outside the gene matches. The CDR3 loop spans 18 amino acids. The CDR3 loop is CASSPETGDHDFGYEQYF. The CDR3 region has the DNA TGTGCCAGCAGCCCAGAGACAGGGGACCACGATTTTGGGTACGAGCAGTACTTC.

This clone was seen a few times. V usage is TRBV4-1 and J usage is TRBJ2-3, with 11 bases aligning to TRBD2. Germline trimming cut 4 bases from V and 3 bases from J; bases unmatched to any gene: 12. Germline V lookup: CDR1 MGHRA, CDR2 YSYEKL. This CDR3 has 18 residues. The CDR3, as DNA: TGCGCCAGCAGCCGACAACCGGTAGCGGGGGGGCCGACAGATACGCAGTATTTT. Its protein is CASSRQPVAGGPTDTQYF.

The CDR3, as DNA: TGCAGCGTTTTACGGTACAGTGTAGGCCGAAACTATGGCTACACCTTC. Translated, it gives CSVLRYSVGRNYGYTF. V is TRBV29-1 and J is TRBJ1-2, with no clear D. This CDR3 is 16 amino acids long. The ends were cut back, 5 bases at V and 2 bases at J, with 21 bases in the middle. Germline V gene lookup returns CDR1 SQVTM and CDR2 ANQGSEA. Full variable domain (missing parts from reference TRBV29-1 and TRBJ1-2): SAVISQKPSRDICQRGTSLTIQCQVDSQVTMMFWYRQQPGQSLTLIATANQGSEATYESGFVIDKFPISRPNLTFSTLTVSNMSPEDSSIYLCSVLRYSVGRNYGYTFGSGTRLTVV.

The chain links TRBV7-2 to TRBJ1-2, with no clear D. With 5 bases removed from V and 6 bases from J, the gap between germline ends came to 13 bases. This CDR3 is built from 13 residues. Germline loops: CDR1 SGHTA, CDR2 FQGNSA. CDR3 protein: CASSLTQRDGYTF. The CDR3 DNA reads TGTGCCAGCAGCCTAACTCAGAGGGATGGCTACACCTTC.

A single count supports this clone. This chain joins TRBV28 and TRBJ1-4, with a tentative D call TRBD1 (6 bases). Trimming removed 5 bases at V and 3 bases at J, with 16 bases between. This CDR3 spans 16 amino acids. Germline assignment: CDR1 MDHEN and CDR2 SYDVKM. The CDR3 spells CASSRIDRSPNEKLFF. In DNA form, the CDR3 reads TGTGCCAGCAGTCGAATTGACAGGTCCCCTAATGAAAAACTGTTTTTT. Variable domain in full (rest from reference TRBV28 and TRBJ1-4): DVKVTQSSRYLVKRTGEKVFLECVQDMDHENMFWYRQDPGLGLRLIYFSYDVKMKEKGDIPEGYSVSREKKERFSLILESASTNQTSMYLCASSRIDRSPNEKLFFGSGTQLSVL.

The chain links TRBV4-3 to TRBJ2-7; 12 bases align to TRBD2. Germline CDR1 reads LGHNA; CDR2 reads YSLEER. V shed 1 base and J 4 bases; nucleotides not matched to a gene: 2. The CDR3 loop spans 15 amino acids. The CDR3 loop reads CASSQGTSGTYEQYF. The DNA for the CDR3 is TGCGCCAGCAGCCAAGGGACTAGCGGGACATACGAGCAGTACTTC.